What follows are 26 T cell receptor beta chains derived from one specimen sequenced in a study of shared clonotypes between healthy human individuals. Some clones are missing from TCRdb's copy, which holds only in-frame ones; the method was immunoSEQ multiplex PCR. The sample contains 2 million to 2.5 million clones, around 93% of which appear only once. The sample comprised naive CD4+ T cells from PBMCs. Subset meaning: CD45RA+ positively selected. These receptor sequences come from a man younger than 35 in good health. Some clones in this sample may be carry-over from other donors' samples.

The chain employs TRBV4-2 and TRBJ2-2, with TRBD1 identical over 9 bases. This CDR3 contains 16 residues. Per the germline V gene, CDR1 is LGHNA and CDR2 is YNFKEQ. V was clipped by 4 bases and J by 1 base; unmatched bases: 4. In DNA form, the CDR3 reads TGTGCCAGCAGCCGGTTGGACAGGGGGAACACCGGGGAGCTGTTTTTT. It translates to CASSRLDRGNTGELFF.

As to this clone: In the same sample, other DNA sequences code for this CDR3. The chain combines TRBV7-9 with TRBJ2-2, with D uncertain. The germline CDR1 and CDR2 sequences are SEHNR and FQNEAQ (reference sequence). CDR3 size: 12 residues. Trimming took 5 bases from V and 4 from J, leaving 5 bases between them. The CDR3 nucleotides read TGTGCCAGCAGCCTTACCACCGGGGAGCTGTTTTTT. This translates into CASSLTTGELFF.

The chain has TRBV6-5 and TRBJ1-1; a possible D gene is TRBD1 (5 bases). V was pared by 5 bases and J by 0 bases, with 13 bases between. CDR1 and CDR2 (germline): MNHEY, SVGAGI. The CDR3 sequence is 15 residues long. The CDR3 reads CASSGFGGVNTEAFF. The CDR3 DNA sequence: TGTGCCAGCAGTGGGTTCGGGGGTGTGAACACTGAAGCTTTCTTT.

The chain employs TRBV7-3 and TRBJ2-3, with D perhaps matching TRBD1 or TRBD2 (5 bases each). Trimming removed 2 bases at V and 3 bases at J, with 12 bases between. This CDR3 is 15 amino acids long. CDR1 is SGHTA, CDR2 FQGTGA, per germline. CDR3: CASSLGGVGTDTQYF. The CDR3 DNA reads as TGTGCCAGCAGCTTAGGGGGAGTGGGGACAGATACGCAGTATTTT.

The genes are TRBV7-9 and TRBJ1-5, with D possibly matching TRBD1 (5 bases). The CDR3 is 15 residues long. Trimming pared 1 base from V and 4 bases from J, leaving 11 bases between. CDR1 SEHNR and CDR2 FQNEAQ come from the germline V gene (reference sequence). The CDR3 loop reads CASSLEAGINQPQHF. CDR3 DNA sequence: TGTGCCAGCAGCTTAGAAGCAGGGATAAATCAGCCCCAGCATTTT.

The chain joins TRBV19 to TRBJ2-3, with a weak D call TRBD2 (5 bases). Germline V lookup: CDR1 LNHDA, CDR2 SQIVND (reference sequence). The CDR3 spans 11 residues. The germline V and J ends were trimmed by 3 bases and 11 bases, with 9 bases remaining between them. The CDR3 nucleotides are TGTGCCAGTAGTATGCGAGAGGGGCAGTATTTT. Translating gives CASSMREGQYF.

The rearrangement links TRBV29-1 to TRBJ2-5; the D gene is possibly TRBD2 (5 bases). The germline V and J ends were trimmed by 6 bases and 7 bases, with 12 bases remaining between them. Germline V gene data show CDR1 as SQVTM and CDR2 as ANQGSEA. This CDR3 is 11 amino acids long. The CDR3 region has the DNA TGCAGCGTCGAGGCGGGTGGGACCCAGTACTTC. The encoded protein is CSVEAGGTQYF. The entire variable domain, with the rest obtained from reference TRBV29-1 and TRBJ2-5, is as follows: SAVISQKPSRDICQRGTSLTIQCQVDSQVTMMFWYRQQPGQSLTLIATANQGSEATYESGFVIDKFPISRPNLTFSTLTVSNMSPEDSSIYLCSVEAGGTQYFGPGTRLLVL.

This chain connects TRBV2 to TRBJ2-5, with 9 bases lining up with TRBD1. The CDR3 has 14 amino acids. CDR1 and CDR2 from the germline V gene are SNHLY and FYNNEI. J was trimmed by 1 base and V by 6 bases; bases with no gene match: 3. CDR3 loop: CASRETGGQETQYF. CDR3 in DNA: TGTGCCAGCAGGGAGACAGGGGGCCAAGAGACCCAGTACTTC.

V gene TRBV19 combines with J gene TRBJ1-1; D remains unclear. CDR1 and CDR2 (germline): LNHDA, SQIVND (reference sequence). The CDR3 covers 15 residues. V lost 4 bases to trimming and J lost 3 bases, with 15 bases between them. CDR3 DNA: TGTGCCAGTAGTACCCACGAGGGTCGGGACACTGAAGCTTTCTTT. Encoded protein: CASSTHEGRDTEAFF.

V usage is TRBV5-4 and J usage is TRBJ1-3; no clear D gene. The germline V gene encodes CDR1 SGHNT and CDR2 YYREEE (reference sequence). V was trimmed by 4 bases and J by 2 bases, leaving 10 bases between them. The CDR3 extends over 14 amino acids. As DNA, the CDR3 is TGTGCCAGCAGCAGGATGGAGGCTGGAAACACCATATATTTT. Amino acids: CASSRMEAGNTIYF.

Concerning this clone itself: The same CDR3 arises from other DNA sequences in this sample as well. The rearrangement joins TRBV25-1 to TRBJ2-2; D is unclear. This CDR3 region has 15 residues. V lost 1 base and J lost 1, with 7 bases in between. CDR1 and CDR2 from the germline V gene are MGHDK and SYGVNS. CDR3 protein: CASSELSGNTGELFF. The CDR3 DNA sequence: TGTGCCAGCAGTGAATTGTCAGGGAACACCGGGGAGCTGTTTTTT.

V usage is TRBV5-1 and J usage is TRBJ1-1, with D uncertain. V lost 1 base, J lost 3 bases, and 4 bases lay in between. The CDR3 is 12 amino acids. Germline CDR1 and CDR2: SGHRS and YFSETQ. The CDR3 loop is CASSLMDTEAFF. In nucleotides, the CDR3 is TGCGCCAGCAGCTTGATGGACACTGAAGCTTTCTTT.

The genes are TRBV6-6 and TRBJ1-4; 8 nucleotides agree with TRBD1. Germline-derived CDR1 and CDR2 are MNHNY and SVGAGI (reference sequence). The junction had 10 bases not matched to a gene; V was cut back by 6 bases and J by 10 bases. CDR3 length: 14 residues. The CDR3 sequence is CASSTPQGAGKLFF. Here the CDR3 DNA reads TGTGCCAGCAGCACCCCCCAGGGGGCGGGAAAACTGTTTTTT.

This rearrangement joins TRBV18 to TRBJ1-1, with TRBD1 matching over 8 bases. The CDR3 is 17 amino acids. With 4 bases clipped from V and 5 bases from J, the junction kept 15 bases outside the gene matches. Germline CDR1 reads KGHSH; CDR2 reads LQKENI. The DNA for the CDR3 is TGTGCCAGCTCACTAGGACAGGGTAGGATTTGGGATACTGAAGCTTTCTTT. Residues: CASSLGQGRIWDTEAFF. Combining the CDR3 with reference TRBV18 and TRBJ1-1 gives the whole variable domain NAGVMQNPRHLVRRRGQEARLRCSPMKGHSHVYWYRQLPEEGLKFMVYLQKENIIDESGMPKERFSAEFPKEGPSILRIQQVVRGDSAAYFCASSLGQGRIWDTEAFFGQGTRLTVV.

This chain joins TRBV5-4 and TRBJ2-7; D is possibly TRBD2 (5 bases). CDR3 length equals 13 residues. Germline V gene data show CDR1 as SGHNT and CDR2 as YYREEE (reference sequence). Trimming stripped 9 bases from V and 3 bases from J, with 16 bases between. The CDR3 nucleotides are TGTGCCACGTCTGCCTCTAGCTTCTACGAGCAGTACTTC. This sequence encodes CATSASSFYEQYF.

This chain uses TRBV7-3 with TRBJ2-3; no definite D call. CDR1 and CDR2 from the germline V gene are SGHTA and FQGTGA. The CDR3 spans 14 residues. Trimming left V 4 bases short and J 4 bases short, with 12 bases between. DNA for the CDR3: TGTGCCAGCAGCTCGGGTGCTGGTGCAGATACGCAGTATTTT. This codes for CASSSGAGADTQYF.

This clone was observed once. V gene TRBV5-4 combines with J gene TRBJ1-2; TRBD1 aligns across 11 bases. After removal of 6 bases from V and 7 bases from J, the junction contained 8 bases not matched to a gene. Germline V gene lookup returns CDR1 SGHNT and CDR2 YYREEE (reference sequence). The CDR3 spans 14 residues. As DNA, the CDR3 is TGTGCCAGCACCCTGGGACAGGGGGAAAGTGGCTACACCTTC. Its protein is CASTLGQGESGYTF.

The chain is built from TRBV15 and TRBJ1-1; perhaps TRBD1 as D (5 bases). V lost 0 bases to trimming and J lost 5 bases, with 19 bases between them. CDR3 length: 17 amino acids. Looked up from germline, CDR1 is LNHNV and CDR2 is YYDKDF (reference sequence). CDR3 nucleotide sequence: TGTGCCACCAGCAGAGAATATGGGGCCTCGGGTGCTACTGAAGCTTTCTTT. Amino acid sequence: CATSREYGASGATEAFF.

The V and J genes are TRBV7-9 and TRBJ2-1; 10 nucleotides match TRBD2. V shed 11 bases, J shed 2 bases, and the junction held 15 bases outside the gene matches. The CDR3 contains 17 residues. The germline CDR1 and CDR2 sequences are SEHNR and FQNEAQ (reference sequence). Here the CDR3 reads CAGYASGRRRAYNEQFF. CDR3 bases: TGTGCCGGCTATGCTAGCGGGAGACGGAGGGCCTACAATGAGCAGTTCTTC.

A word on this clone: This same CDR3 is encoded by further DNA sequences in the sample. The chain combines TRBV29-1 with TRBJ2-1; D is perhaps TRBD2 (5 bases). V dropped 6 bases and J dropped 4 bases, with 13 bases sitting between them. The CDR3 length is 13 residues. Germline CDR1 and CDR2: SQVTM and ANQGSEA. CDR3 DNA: TGCAGCGTAGCAGGATCGGGGTACAATGAGCAGTTCTTC. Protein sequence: CSVAGSGYNEQFF.

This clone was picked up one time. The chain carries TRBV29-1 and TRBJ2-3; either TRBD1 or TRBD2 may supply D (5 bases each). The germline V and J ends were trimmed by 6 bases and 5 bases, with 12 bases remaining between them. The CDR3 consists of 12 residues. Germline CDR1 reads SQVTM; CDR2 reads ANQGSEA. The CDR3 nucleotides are TGCAGCGTGGGACGAGGACTAGATACGCAGTATTTT. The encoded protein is CSVGRGLDTQYF.

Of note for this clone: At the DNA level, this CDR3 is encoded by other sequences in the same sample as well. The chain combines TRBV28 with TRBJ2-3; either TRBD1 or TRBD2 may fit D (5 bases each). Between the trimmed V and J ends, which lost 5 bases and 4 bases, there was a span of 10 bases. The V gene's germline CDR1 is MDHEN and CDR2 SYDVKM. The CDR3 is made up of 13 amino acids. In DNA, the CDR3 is TGTGCCAGCAGTCCGTTGGGGGCAGATACGCAGTATTTT. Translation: CASSPLGADTQYF.

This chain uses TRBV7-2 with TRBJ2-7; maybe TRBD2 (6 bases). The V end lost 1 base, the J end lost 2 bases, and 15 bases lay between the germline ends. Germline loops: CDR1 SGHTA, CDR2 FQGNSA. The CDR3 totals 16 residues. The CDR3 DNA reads TGTGCCAGCAGCTTAGTCGGAGGGTTTAGTACCTACGAGCAGTACTTC. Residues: CASSLVGGFSTYEQYF.

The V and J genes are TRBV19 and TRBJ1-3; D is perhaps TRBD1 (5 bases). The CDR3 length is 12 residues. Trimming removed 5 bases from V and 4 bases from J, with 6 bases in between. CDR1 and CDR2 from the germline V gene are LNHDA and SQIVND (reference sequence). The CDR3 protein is CASSWGGNTIYF. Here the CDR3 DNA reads TGTGCCAGTAGTTGGGGGGGAAACACCATATATTTT.

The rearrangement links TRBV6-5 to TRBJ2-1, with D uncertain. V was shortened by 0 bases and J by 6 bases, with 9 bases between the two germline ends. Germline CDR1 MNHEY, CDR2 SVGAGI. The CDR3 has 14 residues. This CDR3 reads CASSYSSSVNEQFF. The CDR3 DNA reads TGTGCCAGCAGTTACTCGAGTTCGGTCAATGAGCAGTTCTTC.

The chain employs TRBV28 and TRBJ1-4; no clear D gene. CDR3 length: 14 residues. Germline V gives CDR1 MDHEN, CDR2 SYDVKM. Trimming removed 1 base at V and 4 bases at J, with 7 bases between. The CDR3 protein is CASSLLRSNEKLFF. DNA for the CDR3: TGTGCCAGCAGTTTATTGCGGAGTAATGAAAAACTGTTTTTT.